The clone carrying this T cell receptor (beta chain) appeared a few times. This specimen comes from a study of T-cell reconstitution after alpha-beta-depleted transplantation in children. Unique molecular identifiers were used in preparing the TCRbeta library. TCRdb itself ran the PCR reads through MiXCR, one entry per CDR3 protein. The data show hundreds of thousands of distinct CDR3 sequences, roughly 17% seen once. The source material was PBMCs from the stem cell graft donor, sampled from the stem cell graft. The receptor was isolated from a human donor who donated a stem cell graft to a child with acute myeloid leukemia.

The CDR3 bases are TGTGCCAGCAGCTTGGGTTTTGGGCTTAGCACAGATACGCAGTATTTT. This codes for CASSLGFGLSTDTQYF. The chain combines TRBV5-6 with TRBJ2-3; unclear D gene. Germline V gene data show CDR1 as SGHDT and CDR2 as YYEEEE. Trimming took 0 bases from V and 0 from J, leaving 11 bases between them. This CDR3 contains 16 residues.